This entry lists 5 T cell receptor beta chains sequenced from one sample in a study of T cell changes during pregnancy in multiple sclerosis. Data came from immunoSEQ multiplex PCR; TCRdb stores just in-frame clones and leaves some out. The table includes about 70,000 clones, around 90% detected once. This sample comprised peripheral blood, obtained in the third trimester of pregnancy. The origin of the receptors is a female donor with multiple sclerosis, enrolled in a pregnancy study.

The V call is TRBV14, the J call TRBJ2-6; D is unresolved. Per germline, CDR1 SGHDN and CDR2 FVKESK. The CDR3 has 15 residues. Trimming took 1 base from V and 0 from J, leaving 4 bases between them. The CDR3 coding sequence is TGTGCCAGCAGCCAAGTTCGCTCTGGGGCCAACGTCCTGACTTTC. Translating it yields CASSQVRSGANVLTF.

A few counts support this clone. V is TRBV7-2 and J is TRBJ2-3; a possible D gene is TRBD2 (6 bases). CDR1 and CDR2 (germline): SGHTA, FQGNSA. V was shortened by 0 bases and J by 3 bases, with 13 bases between the two germline ends. The CDR3 loop spans 16 amino acids. CDR3 coding DNA: TGTGCCAGCAGCTTAGCTATGGGCGGGATGACAGATACGCAGTATTTT. Protein sequence: CASSLAMGGMTDTQYF.

This clone was seen a few times. This chain uses TRBV19 with TRBJ2-7; 9 bases map to TRBD1. CDR1 and CDR2 from the germline V gene are LNHDA and SQIVND (reference sequence). This CDR3 has 14 residues. V was pared by 4 bases and J by 1 base, with 2 bases of the junction left unmatched. CDR3 DNA sequence: TGTGCCAGTAGTACCGGGACAGGGTCCTACGAGCAGTACTTC. Its protein is CASSTGTGSYEQYF.

The chain links TRBV5-8 to TRBJ2-7; possible D gene TRBD1, 6 bases. Trimming shortened V by 3 bases and J by 7 bases, and 23 bases separated the two germline ends. The germline V gene has CDR1 SGHTS and CDR2 YDEGEE. The CDR3 is made up of 16 amino acids. The CDR3 sequence: CASSSISQGWLGEQYF. The CDR3 nucleotides are TGTGCCAGCAGCTCAATATCACAGGGATGGCTGGGGGAGCAGTACTTC.

V and J are TRBV27 and TRBJ2-2; TRBD2 matches 8 bases. Trimming took 5 bases from V and 4 from J; bases not matched to a gene: 9. The CDR3 runs to 16 residues. The germline V gene encodes CDR1 MNHEY and CDR2 SMNVEV (reference sequence). CDR3 nucleotide sequence: TGTGCCAGCAGTCGGGGACTAGGGGCGGGCACCGGGGAGCTGTTTTTT. As protein: CASSRGLGAGTGELFF.